The TCR beta chain described here comes from a study of a mutant IDH1 vaccine in newly diagnosed glioma (dated by TCRdb to the early 2020s). Notes on the research overall: Vaccination was initiated 4-6 weeks after radiotherapy alone, or concurrently with temozolomide cycles in the chemotherapy-containing groups. Of the roughly 32 treated patients, 62.5% were male and roughly 38% were female, and a mean age of approximately 40 years was recorded. The week-35 safety follow-up took place at visit V12, and the week-47 end of study took place at visit V13. Prior to enrollment, patients had been given standard therapy consisting of radiotherapy alone, temozolomide alone, or radiochemotherapy with temozolomide, with the combination given to most patients. Longitudinal TCRB deep sequencing was performed for 25 to 30 treated patients wherever samples were available for exploratory analyses. Peripheral blood was collected at six visits: V03 (baseline), V05, V07, V10, V12 and V13.

The time point label, as the study defines it: week 47, end of study. Each vaccine dose, consisting of 300 ug of a 20-mer mutant IDH1 peptide in Montanide, was administered subcutaneously with topical imiquimod. Eight vaccinations were administered to patients in weeks 1, 3, 5, 7, 11, 15, 19 and 23, corresponding to visits V03 through V10. Newly diagnosed WHO grade 3 or 4 IDH1-mutant astrocytomas showing loss of nuclear ATRX were present in the donors. The samples were drawn from NOA16, a multicentre, single-arm, open-label phase I trial in Germany that tested a mutant IDH1 peptide vaccine in humans for the first time. Genomic DNA for TCRB sequencing was extracted from EDTA blood using the DNeasy Blood and Tissue Kit. Overall results and qualifications from the work: Selection of PBMC samples for TCRB deep sequencing was based on availability. Changes in the top peripheral T cell clonotypes picked up by TCRB sequencing did not appear to be linked to pseudoprogression. It was noted by the authors that analyses of patient blood samples could not be reproduced owing to sample limitations. Immune responses induced by the vaccine were seen in about 93% of patients across multiple MHC alleles.

CDR1 and CDR2 (KGHSH, LQKENI) derive from the germline V gene. A distance of 13 bases separates the germline ends of V and J, which lose 0 bases and 2 bases respectively. The CDR3 spans 16 residues, from the cysteine through the phenylalanine. Only the CDR3 DNA stays, 48 bases, in frame from base 1. The library was generated by the immunoSEQ multiplex PCR assay. Following the manufacturer's protocol, the hsTCRB Kit was used to amplify rearranged TCR beta chain sequences. TCRB libraries were sequenced on an Illumina MiSeq. The source study handled its data this way. The proprietary platform of the kit vendor was used for demultiplexing, trimming and gene mapping. In its TCRdb copy, this immuneACCESS table keeps in-frame sequences only and misses some clones. Where compared with another copy, unresolved V genes explain less than half of these, and the others have no known cause. V and J calls and clone size are copied from that table; D and trimming were computed from the DNA. The sample table shows 50,000 to 55,000 clones, and 65% are seen once. The ten largest clones represent around 4.8% of the sample.

This clone appeared once. No antigen is known for it. The sample holds no much larger clone one base away, and base qualities are not on file. The chain is assembled from TRBV18 and TRBJ2-5, and TRBD2 may be the D gene, going by 6 matching bases. The receptor comes from a man aged 35 to 55 with glioma. Some clones in this sample may be carry-over from other donors' samples. The sample consisted of peripheral blood mononuclear cells (PBMCs), taken from a glioma patient whose treatment included an IDH1 peptide vaccine. The DNA sequence is as follows: TGTGCCAGCTCACCACCGGGGGACTGGGAGCAAGAGACCCAGTACTTC. Translated, it gives CASSPPGDWEQETQYF.